Following are 27 T cell receptor beta chains from one sample sequenced in a study of response to subunit inactivated influenza vaccine. MiXCR, applied by TCRdb to the RT-PCR reads, yields one record per CDR3 protein. This sample has 600,000 to 850,000 distinct CDR3 sequences, with 14% found just once. The specimen was PBMCs from blood, collected less than 15 days before vaccination. Receptors were obtained from a man between 50 and 59 years old who received an inactivated influenza vaccine.

The genes are TRBV15 and TRBJ2-1; the D call may be TRBD1 or TRBD2 (6 bases each). The CDR3 totals 15 residues. V was pared by 2 bases and J by 6 bases, with 14 bases between. Germline assignment: CDR1 LNHNV and CDR2 YYDKDF (reference sequence). CDR3 sequence reads: CATSRFGGLSNEQFF. The CDR3 nucleotides read TGTGCCACCAGCAGATTTGGGGGGCTAAGCAATGAGCAGTTCTTC.

This rearrangement joins TRBV7-2 to TRBJ1-3, with D perhaps matching TRBD1 (5 bases). This CDR3 contains 13 residues. Deletions cut 4 bases from V and 11 bases from J, with 15 bases between. Germline CDR1 is SGHTA and CDR2 is FQGNSA. CDR3 loop: CASSWLFGGAIYF. DNA for the CDR3: TGTGCCAGCAGCTGGCTCTTTGGGGGGGCCATATATTTT.

This sequence joins TRBV6-5 and TRBJ1-2; TRBD1 matches at 8 bases. This CDR3 comprises 14 residues. The ends lost 3 bases at V and 8 bases at J; junction bases unmatched: 8. The germline gives CDR1 MNHEY, CDR2 SVGAGI. CDR3: CASSYRGQVVGYTF. In nucleotides, the CDR3 is TGTGCCAGCAGTTATAGGGGACAGGTTGTGGGCTACACCTTC.

This chain's CDR3 is CASSWTSGGADTQYF. The CDR3 bases are TGTGCCAGCAGCTGGACTAGCGGGGGGGCAGATACGCAGTATTTT. The chain joins TRBV5-4 to TRBJ2-3; 15 bases are a match to TRBD2. The CDR3 runs 15 residues. With V trimmed by 3 bases and J by 4 bases, 0 bases remained unmatched. Germline V gene sequence: CDR1 SGHNT, CDR2 YYREEE (reference sequence).

The rearrangement joins TRBV5-1 to TRBJ2-1; D might be TRBD1 or TRBD2, each matching 5 bases. V dropped 2 bases and J dropped 8 bases, with 17 bases sitting between them. The CDR3 is 15 amino acids. CDR1 SGHRS and CDR2 YFSETQ come from the germline V gene. The CDR3 nucleotides read TGCGCCAGCAGCTTCGGTAGGGCCCAGGGAGATGAGCAGTTCTTC. Translation gives CASSFGRAQGDEQFF.

The chain is built from TRBV9 and TRBJ2-3; no firm D call. Germline assignment: CDR1 SGDLS and CDR2 YYNGEE. The CDR3 consists of 20 residues. The V end was cut by 3 bases, the J end by 5 bases, with 31 bases between. CDR3 nucleotide sequence: TGTGCCAGCAGCGAGCCCGCCTCCCGACTCTGGTTCGAAGGTGTAGATACGCAGTATTTT. This sequence encodes CASSEPASRLWFEGVDTQYF.

This chain joins TRBV12-3 or TRBV12-4 and TRBJ2-3; 13 nucleotides line up with TRBD2. V trimming: 6 bases; J trimming: 0 bases; junction bases outside the gene matches: 3. This CDR3 contains 16 residues. The CDR3 region is CASRLAGGRSTDTQYF. The CDR3 bases are TGTGCCAGCAGACTAGCGGGGGGGCGGAGCACAGATACGCAGTATTTT.

V usage is TRBV5-1 and J usage is TRBJ2-7; either TRBD1 or TRBD2 may supply D (7 bases each). Germline CDR1 reads SGHRS; CDR2 reads YFSETQ. This CDR3 is built from 15 residues. V shed 2 bases and J shed 2 bases, with 14 bases lying between them. The CDR3 sequence is CASSFGQGGTYEQYF. CDR3 coding DNA: TGCGCCAGCAGCTTTGGGCAGGGGGGGACCTACGAGCAGTACTTC.

The chain carries TRBV6-2 or TRBV6-3 and TRBJ2-3; D is unclear. CDR3 length: 20 residues. From germline, CDR1 is MNHEY and CDR2 SVGEGT. Trimming removed 0 bases from V and 0 bases from J, with 22 bases in between. CDR3 amino acids: CASSYSASPSLSSSTDTQYF. DNA of the CDR3: TGTGCCAGCAGTTACTCGGCCAGCCCCAGTTTATCCTCTAGCACAGATACGCAGTATTTT.

This chain links TRBV4-2 with TRBJ2-4, with 13 nucleotides matching TRBD2. V trimming: 6 bases; J trimming: 2 bases; junction bases outside the gene matches: 16. CDR3 length: 20 residues. Germline V gives CDR1 LGHNA, CDR2 YNFKEQ. CDR3 DNA sequence: TGTGCCAGCAGGAAGATGGGTACTAGCGGGGGGGGTGAGTCCAAAAACATTCAGTACTTC. Translating it yields CASRKMGTSGGGESKNIQYF.

The chain links TRBV29-1 to TRBJ1-1, with unresolved D. The CDR3 loop spans 13 amino acids. The germline V and J ends were trimmed by 4 bases and 8 bases, with 17 bases remaining between them. In germline, CDR1 is SQVTM, CDR2 ANQGSEA. CDR3 nucleotides: TGCAGCGTTGGACGTCACGGTCAGATAGAAGCTTTCTTT. This translates into CSVGRHGQIEAFF.

This clonotype occurred a few times. The rearrangement links TRBV10-3 to TRBJ2-7, with 7 bases aligning to TRBD2. This CDR3 is built from 14 residues. The trim removed 4 bases at V and 0 bases at J, leaving 3 bases unmatched. Germline V CDR1 and CDR2: ENHRY, SYGVKD. The CDR3 sequence: CAISGGGGSYEQYF. The CDR3 nucleotides are TGTGCCATCAGTGGGGGCGGGGGCTCCTACGAGCAGTACTTC.

Only a few counts were recorded for this clonotype. The chain carries TRBV5-1 and TRBJ2-1; weak D call: TRBD2 (6 bases). CDR1 and CDR2 from the germline V gene are SGHRS and YFSETQ. The V end was cut by 4 bases, the J end by 3 bases, with 17 bases between. This CDR3 has 16 amino acids. For the CDR3, the DNA is TGCGCCAGCAGCCCTACTCTAGCGTCCAACTACAATGAGCAGTTCTTC. Residues: CASSPTLASNYNEQFF.

The gene calls are TRBV18 and TRBJ1-2; D is ambiguous. The CDR3 runs 14 residues. Germline V CDR1 and CDR2: KGHSH, LQKENI. Trimming took 3 bases from V and 3 from J, leaving 11 bases between them. The CDR3 loop reads CASSPSDGDYGYTF. The CDR3 DNA follows: TGTGCCAGCTCACCGTCCGACGGTGACTATGGCTACACCTTC.

This clonotype showed up many times. The chain employs TRBV5-1 and TRBJ1-5; 7 bases are a match to TRBD1. Germline V gives CDR1 SGHRS, CDR2 YFSETQ. V lost 0 bases, J lost 4 bases, and 1 base stayed unmatched. The CDR3 has 14 residues. CDR3 sequence reads: CASSLGDRNQPQHF. DNA for the CDR3: TGCGCCAGCAGCTTGGGGGACAGAAATCAGCCCCAGCATTTT.

The gene calls are TRBV4-1 and TRBJ2-5; D unresolved. The ends were cut back, 0 bases at V and 5 bases at J, with 13 bases in the middle. The CDR3 sequence is 15 residues long. Looked up from germline, CDR1 is MGHRA and CDR2 is YSYEKL. The CDR3 protein is CASSQDQVRVETQYF. Here the CDR3 DNA reads TGCGCCAGCAGCCAAGATCAGGTCCGGGTTGAGACCCAGTACTTC.

This clonotype was seen more than once but under ten times. The V call is TRBV30, the J call TRBJ2-5; the D gene is possibly TRBD1 (5 bases). Trimming removed 0 bases from V and 4 bases from J, with 12 bases in between. The CDR3 sequence is 14 residues long. The germline CDR1 and CDR2 sequences are GTSNPN and SVGIG (reference sequence). CDR3 region: CAWSVGHLGETQYF. The CDR3 nucleotides read TGTGCCTGGAGTGTCGGACACCTAGGAGAGACCCAGTACTTC.

This clonotype appeared many times. The rearrangement joins TRBV15 to TRBJ2-7; D remains ambiguous. The CDR3 runs 15 residues. CDR1 is LNHNV, CDR2 YYDKDF, per germline (reference sequence). V was shortened by 0 bases and J by 2 bases, with 11 bases between the two germline ends. The CDR3 sequence: CATSREVETAYEQYF. DNA for the CDR3: TGTGCCACCAGCAGAGAAGTCGAAACGGCCTACGAGCAGTACTTC.

This clonotype was counted at least ten times. V usage is TRBV5-1 and J usage is TRBJ2-3; D is undetermined. The V end was cut by 5 bases, the J end by 2 bases, with 9 bases between. Per the germline V gene, CDR1 is SGHRS and CDR2 is YFSETQ. The CDR3 consists of 13 residues. The CDR3 protein is CASRPWATDTQYF. In nucleotides, the CDR3 is TGCGCCAGCAGACCGTGGGCCACAGATACGCAGTATTTT.

J is TRBJ1-3 and V is TRBV7-9; D call uncertain. Trimming removed 5 bases at V and 9 bases at J, with 14 bases between. Germline lookup yields CDR1 SEHNR and CDR2 FQNEAQ (reference sequence). This CDR3 is built from 13 residues. Here the CDR3 DNA reads TGTGCCAGCAGCCCGCGCGTGGGAGTCACCATATATTTT. It yields the protein CASSPRVGVTIYF.

This clonotype has only a few counts. The rearrangement links TRBV7-9 to TRBJ2-2, with D possibly TRBD2 on 5 matching bases. V lost 8 bases, J lost 3 bases, and 13 bases lay in between. This CDR3 has 14 amino acids. Germline CDR1 reads SEHNR; CDR2 reads FQNEAQ (reference sequence). CDR3 nucleotide sequence: TGTGCCAGCCCCCCACCGGAGGACACCGGGGAGCTGTTTTTT. Protein product: CASPPPEDTGELFF.

The rearrangement links TRBV28 to TRBJ1-3; D gene unclear. V lost 7 bases and J 2 bases, leaving 12 bases between the germline ends. CDR1 is MDHEN, CDR2 SYDVKM, per germline. The CDR3 runs 14 residues. CDR3 sequence reads: CASTPRRAGNTIYF. CDR3 in DNA: TGTGCCAGCACCCCCAGAAGGGCTGGAAACACCATATATTTT.

The table lists this clonotype with a few counts. The rearrangement links TRBV20-1 to TRBJ2-1; TRBD2 is a possible D gene (7 bases). Germline V CDR1 and CDR2: DFQATT, SNEGSKA (reference sequence). The CDR3 is 14 amino acids. The germline V and J ends were trimmed by 6 bases and 6 bases, with 18 bases remaining between them. The CDR3 reads CSAGRGGAINEQFF. In DNA form, the CDR3 reads TGCAGTGCCGGACGAGGGGGGGCAATCAATGAGCAGTTCTTC.

The V call is TRBV4-3, the J call TRBJ2-3; D tentatively reads TRBD1 or TRBD2 (5 bases each). V lost 0 bases, J lost 0 bases, and 7 bases lay in between. This CDR3 comprises 15 residues. From germline, CDR1 is LGHNA and CDR2 YSLEER. Here the CDR3 DNA reads TGCGCCAGCAGCCAAGACGGGGCGAGCACAGATACGCAGTATTTT. Amino acids: CASSQDGASTDTQYF.

The V call is TRBV12-3 or TRBV12-4, the J call TRBJ1-1; D remains unclear. V lost 5 bases and J lost 2, with 3 bases in between. The CDR3 covers 11 residues. The CDR3 sequence: CASSINTEAFF. CDR3 sequence (DNA): TGTGCCAGCAGTATCAACACTGAAGCTTTCTTT.

V and J are TRBV7-9 and TRBJ2-7; TRBD1 agrees at 7 bases. Germline trimming cut 7 bases from V and 1 base from J; bases unmatched to any gene: 10. CDR1 is SEHNR and CDR2 is FQNEAQ in the germline V gene (reference sequence). The CDR3 covers 15 residues. The CDR3 loop reads CASTRGTVESYEQYF. In nucleotides, the CDR3 is TGTGCCAGCACCCGTGGGACAGTGGAATCCTACGAGCAGTACTTC.

This clonotype was seen more than once but under ten times. The V gene is TRBV7-8, the J gene TRBJ1-5, with D possibly TRBD1 on 6 matching bases. The CDR3 loop spans 14 amino acids. Trimming took 4 bases from V and 5 from J, leaving 12 bases between them. Germline CDR1 reads SGHVS; CDR2 reads FQNEAQ. CDR3 sequence: CASSWDIQYQPQHF. The CDR3 DNA reads TGTGCCAGCAGCTGGGACATTCAGTATCAGCCCCAGCATTTT.